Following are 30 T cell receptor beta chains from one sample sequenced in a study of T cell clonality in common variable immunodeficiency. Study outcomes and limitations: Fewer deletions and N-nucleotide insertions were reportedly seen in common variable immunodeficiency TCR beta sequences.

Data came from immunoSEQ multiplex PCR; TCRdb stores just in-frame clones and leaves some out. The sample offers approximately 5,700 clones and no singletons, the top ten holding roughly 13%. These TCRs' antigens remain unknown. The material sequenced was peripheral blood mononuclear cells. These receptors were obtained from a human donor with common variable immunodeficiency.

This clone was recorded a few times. Partial CDR3 DNA: TGTGCCAGTAGTATCGGTTCTTTAGATACG. It codes for CASSIGSLDT. The full-length CDR3 reads as CASSIGSLDTQYF. The J gene is TRBJ2-3, the V gene TRBV19; D is ambiguous. The read halts 3 residues ahead of the CDR3 end, with the missing end drawn from the germline J gene. Trimming pared 3 bases from V and 5 bases from J, leaving 9 bases between. Germline lookup yields CDR1 LNHDA and CDR2 SQIVND (reference sequence). CDR3 length: 13 amino acids.

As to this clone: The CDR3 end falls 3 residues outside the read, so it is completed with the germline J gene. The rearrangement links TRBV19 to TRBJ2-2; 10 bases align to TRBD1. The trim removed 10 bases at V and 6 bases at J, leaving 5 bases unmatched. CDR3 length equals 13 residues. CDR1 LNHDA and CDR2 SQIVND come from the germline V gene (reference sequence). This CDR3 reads CATRQGAAGELFF. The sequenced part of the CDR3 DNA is TGTGCCACCAGACAGGGGGCGGCCGGGGAG. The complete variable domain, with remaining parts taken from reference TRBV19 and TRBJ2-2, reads DGGITQSPKYLFRKEGQNVTLSCEQNLNHDAMYWYRQDPGQGLRLIYYSQIVNDFQKGDIAEGYSVSREKKESFPLTVTSAQKNPTAFYLCATRQGAAGELFFGEGSRLTVL.

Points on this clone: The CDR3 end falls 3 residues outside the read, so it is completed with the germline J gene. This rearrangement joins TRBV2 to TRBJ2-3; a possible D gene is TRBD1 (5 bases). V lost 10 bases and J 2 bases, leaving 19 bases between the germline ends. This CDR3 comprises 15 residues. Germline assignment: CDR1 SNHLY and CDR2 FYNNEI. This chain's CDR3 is CATQGRSGYTDTQYF. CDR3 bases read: TGTGCCACCCAGGGAAGGTCTGGTTACACAGATACG.

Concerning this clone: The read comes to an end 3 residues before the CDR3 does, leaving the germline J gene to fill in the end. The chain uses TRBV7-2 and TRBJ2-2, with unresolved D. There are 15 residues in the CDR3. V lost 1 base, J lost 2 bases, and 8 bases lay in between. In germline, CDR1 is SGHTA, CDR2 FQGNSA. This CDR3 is CASSLVGFNTGELFF. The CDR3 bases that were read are TGTGCCAGCAGCTTAGTTGGCTTCAACACCGGGGAG.

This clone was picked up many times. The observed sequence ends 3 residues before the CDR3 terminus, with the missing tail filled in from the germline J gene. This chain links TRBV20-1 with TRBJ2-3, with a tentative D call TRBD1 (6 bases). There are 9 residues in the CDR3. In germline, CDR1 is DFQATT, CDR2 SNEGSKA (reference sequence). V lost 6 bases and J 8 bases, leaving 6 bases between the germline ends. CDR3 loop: CSAGGTQYF. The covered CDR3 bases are TGCAGTGCAGGGGGTACG.

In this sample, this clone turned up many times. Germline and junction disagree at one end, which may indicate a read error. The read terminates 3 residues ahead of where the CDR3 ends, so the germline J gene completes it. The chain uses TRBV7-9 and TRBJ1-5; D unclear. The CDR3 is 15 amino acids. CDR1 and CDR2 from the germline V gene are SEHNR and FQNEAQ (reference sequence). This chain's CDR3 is CANSSEVDRDQPQHF. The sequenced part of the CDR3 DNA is TGTGCCAACAGCTCCGAAGTGGATCGGGATCAGCCC.

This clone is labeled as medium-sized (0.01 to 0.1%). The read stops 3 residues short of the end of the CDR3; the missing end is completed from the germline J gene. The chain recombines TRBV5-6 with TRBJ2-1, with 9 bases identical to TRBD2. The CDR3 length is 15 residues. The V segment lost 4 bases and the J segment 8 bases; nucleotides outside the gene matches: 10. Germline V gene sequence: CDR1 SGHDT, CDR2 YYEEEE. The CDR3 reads CASSGGAGGWYEQFF. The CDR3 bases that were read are TGTGCCAGCAGCGGAGGGGCGGGGGGGTGGTATGAG.

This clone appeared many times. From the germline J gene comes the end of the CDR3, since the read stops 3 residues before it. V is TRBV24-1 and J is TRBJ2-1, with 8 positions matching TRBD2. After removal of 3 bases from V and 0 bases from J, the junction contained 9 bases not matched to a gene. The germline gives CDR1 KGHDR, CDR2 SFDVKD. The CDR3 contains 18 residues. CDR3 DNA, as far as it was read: TGTGCCACCAGTGATCCCAGGACTAGCCGGGCCTCCTACAATGAG. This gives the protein CATSDPRTSRASYNE. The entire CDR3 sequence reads CATSDPRTSRASYNEQFF.

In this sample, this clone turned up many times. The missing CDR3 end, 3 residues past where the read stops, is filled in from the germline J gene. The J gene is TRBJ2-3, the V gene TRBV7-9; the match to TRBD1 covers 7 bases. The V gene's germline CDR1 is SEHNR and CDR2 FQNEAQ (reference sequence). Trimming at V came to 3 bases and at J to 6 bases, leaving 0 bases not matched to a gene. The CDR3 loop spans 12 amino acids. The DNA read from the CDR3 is TGTGCCAGCAGCTTGGACAGGGATACG. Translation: CASSLDRDT. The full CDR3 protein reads CASSLDRDTQYF.

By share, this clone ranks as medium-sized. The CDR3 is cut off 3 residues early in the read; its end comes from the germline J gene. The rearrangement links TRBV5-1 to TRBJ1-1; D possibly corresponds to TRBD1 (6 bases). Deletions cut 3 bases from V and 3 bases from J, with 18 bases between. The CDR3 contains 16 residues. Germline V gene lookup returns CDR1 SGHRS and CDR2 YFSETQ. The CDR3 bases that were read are TGCGCCAGCAGCTCCAAGGGTGACAGGACCTACACTGAA. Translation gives CASSSKGDRTYTE. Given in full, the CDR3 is CASSSKGDRTYTEAFF. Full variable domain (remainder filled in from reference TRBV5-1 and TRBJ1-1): KAGVTQTPRYLIKTRGQQVTLSCSPISGHRSVSWYQQTPGQGLQFLFEYFSETQRNKGNFPGRFSGRQFSNSRSEMNVSTLELGDSALYLCASSSKGDRTYTEAFFGQGTRLTVV.

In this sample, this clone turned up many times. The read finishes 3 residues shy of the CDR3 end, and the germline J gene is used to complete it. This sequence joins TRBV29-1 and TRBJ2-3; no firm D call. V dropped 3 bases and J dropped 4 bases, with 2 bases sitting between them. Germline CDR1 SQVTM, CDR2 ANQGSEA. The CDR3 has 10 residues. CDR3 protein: CSVDADTQYF. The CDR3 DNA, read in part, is TGCAGCGTTGACGCAGATACG.

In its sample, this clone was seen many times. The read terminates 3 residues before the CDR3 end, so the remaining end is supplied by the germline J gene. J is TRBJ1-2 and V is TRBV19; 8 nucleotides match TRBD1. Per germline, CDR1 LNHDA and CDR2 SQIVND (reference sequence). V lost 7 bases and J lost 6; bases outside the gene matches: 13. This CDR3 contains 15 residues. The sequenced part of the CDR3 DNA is TGTGCCAGTACCGCGCCCGGACAGGGTATTCATGGC. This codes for CASTAPGQGIHG. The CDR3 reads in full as CASTAPGQGIHGYTF.

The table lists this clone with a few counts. The covered CDR3 bases are TGTGCCAGCAGTGAGTGGCGCGGGAGCATATACAATGAG. The encoded protein is CASSEWRGSIYNE. The full CDR3 protein is CASSEWRGSIYNEQFF. The chain employs TRBV2 and TRBJ2-1; 7 nucleotides line up with TRBD2. The read gets to within 3 residues of the CDR3 end, and the germline J gene fills in the rest. Trimming took 3 bases from V and 4 from J; bases not matched to a gene: 9. The CDR3 spans 16 residues. CDR1 is SNHLY, CDR2 FYNNEI, per germline.

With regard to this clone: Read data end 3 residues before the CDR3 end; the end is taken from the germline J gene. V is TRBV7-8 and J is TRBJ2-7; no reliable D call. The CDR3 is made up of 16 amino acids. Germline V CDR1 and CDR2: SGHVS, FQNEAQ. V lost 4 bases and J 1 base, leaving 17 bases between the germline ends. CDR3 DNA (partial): TGTGCCAGCAGCTCTGCGTCAGACTTACGTTCCTACGAG. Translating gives CASSSASDLRSYE. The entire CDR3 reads CASSSASDLRSYEQYF. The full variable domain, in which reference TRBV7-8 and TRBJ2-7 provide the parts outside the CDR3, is GAGVSQSPRYKVAKRGQDVALRCDPISGHVSLFWYQQALGQGPEFLTYFQNEAQLDKSGLPSDRFFAERPEGSVSTLKIQRTQQEDSAVYLCASSSASDLRSYEQYFGPGTRLTVT.

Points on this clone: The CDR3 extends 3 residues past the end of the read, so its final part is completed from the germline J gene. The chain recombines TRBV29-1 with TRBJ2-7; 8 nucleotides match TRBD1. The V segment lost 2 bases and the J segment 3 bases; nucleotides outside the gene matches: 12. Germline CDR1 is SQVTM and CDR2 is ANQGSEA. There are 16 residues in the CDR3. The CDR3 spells CSVESPHRQGIYEQYF. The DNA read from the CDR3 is TGCAGCGTTGAATCTCCTCATCGACAGGGGATCTACGAG.

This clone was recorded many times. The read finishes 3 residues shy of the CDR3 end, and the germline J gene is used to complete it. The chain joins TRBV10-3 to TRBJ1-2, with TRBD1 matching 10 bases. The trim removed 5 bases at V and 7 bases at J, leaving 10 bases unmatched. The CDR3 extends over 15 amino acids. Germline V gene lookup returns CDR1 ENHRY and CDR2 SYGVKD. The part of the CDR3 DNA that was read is TGTGCCATCAGTATCCCTCGACAGGGGGCGATTGGC. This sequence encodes CAISIPRQGAIG. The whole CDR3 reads CAISIPRQGAIGYTF.

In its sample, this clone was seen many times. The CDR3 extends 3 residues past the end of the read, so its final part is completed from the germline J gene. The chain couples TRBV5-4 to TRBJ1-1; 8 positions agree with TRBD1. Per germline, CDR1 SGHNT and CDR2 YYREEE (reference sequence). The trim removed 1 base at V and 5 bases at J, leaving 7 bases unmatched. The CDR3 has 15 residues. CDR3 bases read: TGTGCCAGCAGCTTGTCCAGGGGGCACGGGACTGAA. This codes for CASSLSRGHGTE. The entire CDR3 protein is CASSLSRGHGTEAFF.

The part of the CDR3 DNA that was read is TGTGCCAGCAGCCCGGGGGACAGGGGTTACGAG. This sequence encodes CASSPGDRGYE. The full CDR3 reads CASSPGDRGYEQYF. This chain joins TRBV7-9 and TRBJ2-7; 10 bases are shared with TRBD1. Coverage ceases 3 residues before the CDR3 finishes, and the germline J gene fills in the end. The CDR3 runs to 14 residues. The germline gives CDR1 SEHNR, CDR2 FQNEAQ (reference sequence). The J segment lost 4 bases and the V segment lost 5 bases, leaving 5 bases of the junction unmatched.

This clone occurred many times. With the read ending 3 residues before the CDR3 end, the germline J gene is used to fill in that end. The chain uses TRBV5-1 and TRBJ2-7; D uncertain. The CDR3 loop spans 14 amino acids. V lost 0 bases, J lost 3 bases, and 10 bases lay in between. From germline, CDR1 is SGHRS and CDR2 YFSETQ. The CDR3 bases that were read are TGCGCCAGCAGCTTGGAACCAGAGTACTACGAG. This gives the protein CASSLEPEYYE. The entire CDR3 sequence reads CASSLEPEYYEQYF.

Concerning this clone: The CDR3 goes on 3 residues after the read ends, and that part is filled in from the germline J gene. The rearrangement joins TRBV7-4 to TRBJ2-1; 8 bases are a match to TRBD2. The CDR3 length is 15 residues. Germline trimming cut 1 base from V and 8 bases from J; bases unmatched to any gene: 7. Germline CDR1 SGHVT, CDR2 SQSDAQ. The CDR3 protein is CASSLVASGFHEQFF. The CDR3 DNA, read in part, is TGTGCCAGCAGCTTAGTGGCTAGCGGGTTTCATGAG. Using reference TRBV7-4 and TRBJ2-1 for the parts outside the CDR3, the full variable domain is GAGVSQSPRYKVAKRGRDVALRCDSISGHVTLYWYRQTLGQGSEVLTYSQSDAQRDKSGRPSGRFSAERPERSVSTLKIQRTEQGDSAVYLCASSLVASGFHEQFFGPGTRLTVL.

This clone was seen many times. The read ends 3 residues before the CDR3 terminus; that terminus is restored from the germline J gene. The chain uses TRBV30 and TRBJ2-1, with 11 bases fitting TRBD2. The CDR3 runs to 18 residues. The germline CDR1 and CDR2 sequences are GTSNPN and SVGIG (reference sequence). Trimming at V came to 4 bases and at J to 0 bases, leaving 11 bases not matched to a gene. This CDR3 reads CAWNWCLAGGSSYNEQFF. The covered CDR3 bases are TGTGCCTGGAATTGGTGCCTAGCGGGAGGAAGCTCCTACAATGAG.

The CDR3 bases that were read are TGTGCCAGCCTGGCGGGGGGGAGCTACGAG. This codes for CASLAGGSYE. The CDR3 in full is CASLAGGSYEQYF. This chain links TRBV7-8 with TRBJ2-7, with TRBD2 identical over 9 bases. The read halts 3 residues ahead of the CDR3 end, with the missing end drawn from the germline J gene. V was clipped by 8 bases and J by 3 bases; unmatched bases: 5. Per germline, CDR1 SGHVS and CDR2 FQNEAQ. This CDR3 region has 13 residues.

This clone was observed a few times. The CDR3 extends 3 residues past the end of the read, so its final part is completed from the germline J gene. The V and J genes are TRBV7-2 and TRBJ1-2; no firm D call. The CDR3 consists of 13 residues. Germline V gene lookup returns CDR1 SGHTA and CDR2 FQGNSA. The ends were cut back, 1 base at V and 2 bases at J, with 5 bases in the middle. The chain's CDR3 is CASSLGGNYGYTF. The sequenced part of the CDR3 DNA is TGTGCCAGCAGCTTAGGAGGGAACTATGGC.

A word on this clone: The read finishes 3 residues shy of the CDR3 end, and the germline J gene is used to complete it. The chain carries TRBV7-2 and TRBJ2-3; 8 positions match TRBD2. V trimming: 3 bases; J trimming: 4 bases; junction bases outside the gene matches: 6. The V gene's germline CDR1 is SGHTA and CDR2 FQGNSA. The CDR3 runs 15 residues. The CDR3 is CASSLAAGGADTQYF. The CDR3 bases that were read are TGTGCCAGCAGCTTGGCCGCGGGGGGTGCAGATACG.

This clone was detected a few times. CDR3 protein: CASSNSPTGSRQPQHF. The DNA read from the CDR3 is TGTGCCAGTAGTAATTCCCCGACAGGGTCTCGGCAGCCC. V gene TRBV19 combines with J gene TRBJ1-5; 7 bases line up with TRBD1. The observed sequence ends 3 residues before the CDR3 terminus, with the missing tail filled in from the germline J gene. Germline trimming cut 4 bases from V and 7 bases from J; bases unmatched to any gene: 13. CDR3 length equals 16 residues. The germline V gene encodes CDR1 LNHDA and CDR2 SQIVND (reference sequence).

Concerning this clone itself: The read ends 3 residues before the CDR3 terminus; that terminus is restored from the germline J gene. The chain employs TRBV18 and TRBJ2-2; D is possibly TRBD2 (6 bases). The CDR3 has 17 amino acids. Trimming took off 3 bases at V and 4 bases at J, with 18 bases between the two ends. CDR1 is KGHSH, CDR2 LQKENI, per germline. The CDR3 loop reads CASSPTNPSVGTGELFF. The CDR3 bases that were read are TGTGCCAGCTCACCGACGAACCCTAGCGTAGGCACCGGGGAG.

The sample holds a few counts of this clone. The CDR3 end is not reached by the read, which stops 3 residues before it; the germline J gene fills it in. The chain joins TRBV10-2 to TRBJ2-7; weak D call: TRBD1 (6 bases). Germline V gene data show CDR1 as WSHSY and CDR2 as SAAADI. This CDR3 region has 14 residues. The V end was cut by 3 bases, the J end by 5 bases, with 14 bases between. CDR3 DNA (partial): TGCGCCAGCAGTGATCCATACAGGGCCCACGAG. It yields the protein CASSDPYRAHE. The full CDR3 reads CASSDPYRAHEQYF.

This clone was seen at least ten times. The CDR3 loop reads CASITGGLYGYTF. The CDR3 bases that were read are TGTGCCAGCATCACAGGGGGCCTCTATGGC. The chain couples TRBV28 to TRBJ1-2, with TRBD1 matching 9 bases. The read ends 3 residues shy of where the CDR3 ends; the end is completed using the germline J gene. Germline V gene sequence: CDR1 MDHEN, CDR2 SYDVKM. V lost 7 bases and J lost 4; bases outside the gene matches: 4. The CDR3 is 13 amino acids.

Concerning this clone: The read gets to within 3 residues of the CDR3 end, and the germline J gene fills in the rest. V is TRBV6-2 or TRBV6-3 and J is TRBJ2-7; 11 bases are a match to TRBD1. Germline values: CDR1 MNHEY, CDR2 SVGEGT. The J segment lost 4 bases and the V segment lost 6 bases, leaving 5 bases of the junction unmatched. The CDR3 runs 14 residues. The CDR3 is CASRTRDRGYEQYF. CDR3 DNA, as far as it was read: TGTGCCAGCAGAACGCGGGACAGGGGGTACGAG.

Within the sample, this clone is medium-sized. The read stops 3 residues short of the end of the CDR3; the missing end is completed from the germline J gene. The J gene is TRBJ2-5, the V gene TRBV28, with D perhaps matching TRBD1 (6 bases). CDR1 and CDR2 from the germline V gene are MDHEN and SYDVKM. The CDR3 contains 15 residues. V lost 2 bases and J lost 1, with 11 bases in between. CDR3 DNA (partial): TGTGCCAGCAGTTTAGACCTGGGGGCCCAAGAGACC. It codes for CASSLDLGAQET. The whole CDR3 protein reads CASSLDLGAQETQYF.